One T cell receptor beta chain is described in this entry. V was cut by 6 bases and J by 3 bases, with 17 bases left in between. The CDR3 spans 15 residues. The germline V gene encodes CDR1 MNHEY and CDR2 SVGAGI. The data are from a study of human thymus T cells. The thymus was resected at corrective cardiac surgery. Some clones are missing from TCRdb's copy, which holds only in-frame ones; the method was immunoSEQ multiplex PCR. The sample shows roughly 120,000 clones, around 94% of them seen only once. Sequenced input: thymus tissue. The V and J genes are TRBV6-5 and TRBJ1-1, with TRBD1 as a possible D gene (5 bases). This TCR was sampled from a boy in the first two years of life with a congenital heart defect but otherwise immunologically healthy. CDR3 amino acids: CASRAQGATDTEAFF. The DNA of the CDR3 is TGTGCCAGCAGGGCCCAAGGGGCGACAGACACTGAAGCTTTCTTT.